The clone carrying this T cell receptor beta chain has just a few counts. The data belong to a study of blood T cells in healthy people across ages. Combining a sample-barcoded 5' primer with a J-beta primer mix, a second PCR ran for about 6 to 11 cycles. MiXCR, applied by TCRdb to the 5' RACE reads, yields one record per CDR3 protein. The table has some 1.4 million distinct CDR3 sequences, roughly 40% seen once. The length of the CDR3 is 15 residues. The V gene's germline CDR1 is SGHTA and CDR2 FQGNSA. V was trimmed by 5 bases and J by 0 bases, leaving 11 bases between them. This sequence was found in a woman between 18 and 29 years old in good health. The sample comprised blood. The gene calls are TRBV7-2 and TRBJ1-3; TRBD1 is a possible D gene (6 bases). This chain's CDR3 is CASSQDRLSGNTIYF. DNA of the CDR3: TGTGCCAGCAGCCAAGACAGGCTCTCTGGAAACACCATATATTTT.